This T cell receptor beta chain is from a study of relationships among human T cell subsets. Study-level findings and limits: The seven subsets showed no significant differences in gene usage or CDR3 length. Clones with over 100 reads held over 55% of CD8+ cytotoxic sequences.

CDR1 SGHAT and CDR2 FQNNGV come from the germline V gene. The V end lost 1 base, the J end lost 2 bases, and 11 bases lay between the germline ends. This CDR3 is built from 15 residues. From mRNA, alpha and beta CDR3 regions were amplified using semiquantitative ARM-PCR. In ARM-PCR, communal superprimers followed tagged nested gene-specific primers for exponential amplification. TCRdb ran MiXCR on the multiplex PCR reads and lists one entry per CDR3 protein. The sample holds 10,000 to 15,000 distinct CDR3 sequences; over 60% are singletons and the top ten take roughly 27%. The sample holds one count of this clonotype. Its antigen remains unknown. After CD25, CD56 and CD294 bead selections, the flow-through was collected as Th1 cells. T cell subsets were isolated with antibody-coated magnetic beads.

Sample: CD4+ Th1 cells sorted from blood. The chain links TRBV11-2 to TRBJ1-1, with D unclear. The origin of this receptor is a man in his forties in good health. The CDR3 loop is CASSLGAAVNTEAFF. CDR3 nucleotides: TGTGCCAGCAGCTTAGGGGCAGCCGTAAACACTGAAGCTTTCTTT.